The sequence of this TCR beta chain was determined in a study of PD-1 blockade in classical Hodgkin lymphoma. Study-level points and caveats: Those achieving complete response showed baseline diversity like newly diagnosed patients.

Turning to this clone: Its antigen is as yet unknown.

After autologous stem cell transplantation all patients relapsed, and prior brentuximab vedotin exposure differed between cohorts. Measured with immunoSEQ multiplex PCR; TCRdb has only the in-frame clones, and not every one. The top ten clones hold less than 25% of a sample with 14,000 or so clones, 83% of them seen once. Trimming at V came to 1 base and at J to 5 bases, leaving 7 bases not matched to a gene. Germline V gene lookup returns CDR1 SGHTA and CDR2 FQGNSA. The CDR3 length is 16 residues. The specimen comprised peripheral blood mononuclear cells (PBMCs), sampled at baseline. The V gene is TRBV7-2, the J gene TRBJ2-5, with TRBD2 matching 10 bases. The source is a human donor with classical Hodgkin lymphoma. The CDR3, as DNA: TGTGCCAGCAGCTTAGACGTGGGACTAGCGAGTGAGACCCAGTACTTC. Translation gives CASSLDVGLASETQYF.